At least ten counts were recorded for the clone carrying this T cell receptor beta chain. The antigen is not known. The CDR3 sequence is 13 residues long. V dropped 3 bases and J dropped 5 bases, with 11 bases sitting between them. From germline, CDR1 is SGHRS and CDR2 YFSETQ. The data are from a study of regulatory T cells in long-lasting Graves disease. Study-level results: Among the persistent patients, about 3,000 public clonotypes were shared, more than the approximately 970 shared among new patients.

Sample time point: newly diagnosed GD, antithyroid drugs for less than 3 months. PBMC-derived RNA was used for the TCR library. Graves' disease diagnosis used American Thyroid Association guidelines. Library construction for TCR beta used iRepertoire HTBI primers and Arm-PCR of CDR3 regions. In TCRdb, the multiplex PCR reads were re-called with MiXCR into one record per CDR3 protein. Among about 380,000 distinct CDR3 sequences listed, less than 20% were seen once. The input for sequencing was peripheral blood mononuclear cells (PBMCs), taken at new diagnosis, from a patient treated with antithyroid drugs. This receptor was taken from a female donor with Graves disease. This rearrangement joins TRBV5-1 to TRBJ2-5; tentatively, D is TRBD1 (6 bases). The CDR3 DNA reads as TGCGCCAGCAGCTGGGACATCGCGGAGACCCAGTACTTC. This translates into CASSWDIAETQYF.